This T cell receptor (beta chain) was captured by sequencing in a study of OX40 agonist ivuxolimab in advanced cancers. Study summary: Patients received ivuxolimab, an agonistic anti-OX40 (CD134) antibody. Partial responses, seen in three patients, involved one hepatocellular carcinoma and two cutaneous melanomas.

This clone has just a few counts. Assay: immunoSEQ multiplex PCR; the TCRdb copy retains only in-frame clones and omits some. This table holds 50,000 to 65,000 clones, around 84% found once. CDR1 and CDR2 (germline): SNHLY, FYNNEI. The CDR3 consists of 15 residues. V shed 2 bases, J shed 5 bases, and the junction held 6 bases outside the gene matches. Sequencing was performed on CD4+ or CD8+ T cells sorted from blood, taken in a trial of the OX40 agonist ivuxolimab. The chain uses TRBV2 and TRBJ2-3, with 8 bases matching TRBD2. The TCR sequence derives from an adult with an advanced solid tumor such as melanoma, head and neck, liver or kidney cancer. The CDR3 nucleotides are TGTGCCAGCAGTGAATGGTTAGCGGGGAGAGATACGCAGTATTTT. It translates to CASSEWLAGRDTQYF. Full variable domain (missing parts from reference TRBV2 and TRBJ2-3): EPEVTQTPSHQVTQMGQEVILRCVPISNHLYFYWYRQILGQKVEFLVSFYNNEISEKSEIFDDQFSVERPDGSNFTLKIRSTKLEDSAMYFCASSEWLAGRDTQYFGPGTRLTVL.